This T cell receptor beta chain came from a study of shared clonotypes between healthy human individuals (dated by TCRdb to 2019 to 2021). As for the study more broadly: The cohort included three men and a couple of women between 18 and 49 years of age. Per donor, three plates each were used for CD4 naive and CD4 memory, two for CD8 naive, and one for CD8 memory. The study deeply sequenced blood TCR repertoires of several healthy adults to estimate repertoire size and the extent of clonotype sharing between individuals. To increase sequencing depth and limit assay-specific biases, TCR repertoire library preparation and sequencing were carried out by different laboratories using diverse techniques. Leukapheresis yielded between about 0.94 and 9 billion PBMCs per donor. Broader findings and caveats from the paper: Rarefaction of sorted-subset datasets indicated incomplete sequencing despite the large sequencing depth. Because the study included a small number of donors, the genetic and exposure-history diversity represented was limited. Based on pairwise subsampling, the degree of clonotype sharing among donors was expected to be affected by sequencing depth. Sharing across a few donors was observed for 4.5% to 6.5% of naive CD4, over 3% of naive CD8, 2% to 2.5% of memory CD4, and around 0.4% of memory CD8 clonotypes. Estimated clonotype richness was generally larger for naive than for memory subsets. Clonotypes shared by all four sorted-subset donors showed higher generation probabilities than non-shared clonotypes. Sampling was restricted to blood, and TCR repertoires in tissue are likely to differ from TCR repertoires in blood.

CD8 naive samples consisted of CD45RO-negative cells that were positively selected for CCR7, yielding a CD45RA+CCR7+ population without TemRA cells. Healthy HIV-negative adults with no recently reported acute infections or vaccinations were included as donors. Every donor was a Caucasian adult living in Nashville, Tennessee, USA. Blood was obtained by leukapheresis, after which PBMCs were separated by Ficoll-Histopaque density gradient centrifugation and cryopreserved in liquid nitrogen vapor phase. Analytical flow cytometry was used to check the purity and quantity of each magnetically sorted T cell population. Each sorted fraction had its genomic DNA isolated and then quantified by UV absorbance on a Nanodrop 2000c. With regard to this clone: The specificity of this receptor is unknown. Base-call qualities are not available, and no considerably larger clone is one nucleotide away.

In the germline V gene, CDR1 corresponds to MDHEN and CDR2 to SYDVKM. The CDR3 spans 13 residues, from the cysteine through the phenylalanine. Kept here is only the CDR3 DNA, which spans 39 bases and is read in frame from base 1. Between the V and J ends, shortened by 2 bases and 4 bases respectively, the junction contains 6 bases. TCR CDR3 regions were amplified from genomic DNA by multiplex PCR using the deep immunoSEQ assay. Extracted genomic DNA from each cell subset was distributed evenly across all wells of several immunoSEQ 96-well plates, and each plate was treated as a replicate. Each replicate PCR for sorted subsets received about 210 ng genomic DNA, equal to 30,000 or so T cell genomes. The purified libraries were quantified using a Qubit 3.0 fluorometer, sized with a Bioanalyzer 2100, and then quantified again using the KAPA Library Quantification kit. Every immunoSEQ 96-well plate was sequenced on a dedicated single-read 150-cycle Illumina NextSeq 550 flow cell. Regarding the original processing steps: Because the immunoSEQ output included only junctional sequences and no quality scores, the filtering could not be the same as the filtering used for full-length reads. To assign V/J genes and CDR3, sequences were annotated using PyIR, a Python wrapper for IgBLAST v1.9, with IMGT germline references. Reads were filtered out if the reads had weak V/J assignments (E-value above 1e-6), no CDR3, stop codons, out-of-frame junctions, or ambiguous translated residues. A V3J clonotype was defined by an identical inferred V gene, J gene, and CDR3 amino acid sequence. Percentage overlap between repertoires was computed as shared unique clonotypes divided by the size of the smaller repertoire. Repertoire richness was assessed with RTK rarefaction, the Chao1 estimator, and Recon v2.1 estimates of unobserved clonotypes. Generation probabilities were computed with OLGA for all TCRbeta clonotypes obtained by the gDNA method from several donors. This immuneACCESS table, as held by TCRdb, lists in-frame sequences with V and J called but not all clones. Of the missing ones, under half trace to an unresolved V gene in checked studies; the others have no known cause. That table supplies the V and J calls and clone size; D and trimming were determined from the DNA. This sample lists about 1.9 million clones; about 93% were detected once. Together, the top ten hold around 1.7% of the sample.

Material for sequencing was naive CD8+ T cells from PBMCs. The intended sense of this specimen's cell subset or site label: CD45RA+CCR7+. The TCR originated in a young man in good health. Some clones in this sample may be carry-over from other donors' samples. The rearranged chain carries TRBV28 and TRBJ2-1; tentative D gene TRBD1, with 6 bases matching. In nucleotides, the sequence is TGTGCCAGCAGTTTAGGACAGTACAATGAGCAGTTCTTC. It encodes CASSLGQYNEQFF.